This T cell receptor beta chain was identified in a study of cytomegalovirus exposure and HLA in healthy donors. Overall study findings and caveats: Some V segments, TRBV6-2 and TRBV6-3 among them, were indistinguishable and were therefore excluded.

This clone was seen more than once but under ten times. Its antigen is currently unknown. Use of 60 Vbeta and 13 Jbeta primers characterized the PCR. Here immunoSEQ multiplex PCR was the method, and the copy in TCRdb shows in-frame clones only, minus some. This table has about 140,000 clones, roughly 80% appearing once. V was trimmed by 4 bases and J by 7 bases, leaving 13 bases between them. There are 13 residues in the CDR3. CDR1 and CDR2 from the germline V gene are MNHNY and SVGAGI (reference sequence). This chain uses TRBV6-6 with TRBJ1-1; a weak D match, TRBD1 (5 bases). The clonotype was recovered from a female donor in good health and CMV-seronegative. Sequenced material: PBMCs. The DNA for the CDR3 is TGTGCCAGCAGTTCCAGGGTGGAGGGTGAAGCTTTCTTT. Protein product: CASSSRVEGEAFF.